These 19 T cell receptor beta chains were all obtained from the same sample, sequenced in a study of Graves' ophthalmopathy and Graves' hyperthyroidism (dated by TCRdb to the late 2010s). The run used an Illumina HiSeq 2000. For repertoire sequencing, the TCR beta CDR3 regions were amplified from RNA transcripts. The first round of RT-PCR was done with HTBI primers and the Qiagen OneStep RT-PCR kit, and was followed by a second round of multiplex PCR, then size selection and purification. TCRdb trimmed public reads at Q25 via fastp, called clones via MiXCR and kept in-frame beta chains. For every CDR3 protein sequence, its rows merge into one entry that carries the most common genes and DNA. The sample yields 350,000 to 450,000 distinct CDR3 sequences; around 21% were counted once. In total, the top ten clones hold under 3% of the sample. Sequenced sample: peripheral blood. The receptors stem from a woman aged 18-30 years with stable Graves' hyperthyroidism. Donor details come from another sample of the same person, matched by shared clones.

There are many counts of this clonotype. V usage is TRBV29-1 and J usage is TRBJ2-7; TRBD1 matches at 9 bases. This CDR3 is built from 14 residues. Germline trimming cut 7 bases from V and 6 bases from J; bases unmatched to any gene: 13. Germline V lookup: CDR1 SQVTM, CDR2 ANQGSEA. CDR3 coding DNA: TGCAGCGCCGCGACAGGGACAGGGATGCCCGAGCAGTACTTC. Protein product: CSAATGTGMPEQYF.

The rearrangement joins TRBV25-1 to TRBJ2-7; D is unresolved. This CDR3 is 12 amino acids long. The V end was cut by 7 bases, the J end by 6 bases, with 13 bases between. Germline loops: CDR1 MGHDK, CDR2 SYGVNS. The CDR3 loop reads CASIGLSGEQYF. In DNA form, the CDR3 reads TGTGCCAGCATAGGTCTTTCCGGCGAGCAGTACTTC.

This clonotype was observed a few times. The junction and the germline gene differ at one end; a read error may be behind it. The gene calls are TRBV20-1 and TRBJ2-5; the D gene is possibly TRBD1 (6 bases). Germline assignment: CDR1 DFQATT and CDR2 SNEGSKA (reference sequence). The CDR3 sequence is 14 residues long. The CDR3 nucleotides read TGCAATGCTAGGTTTCTCGGGACAATAGAGACCCAGTACTTC. Residues: CNARFLGTIETQYF.

V usage is TRBV6-1 and J usage is TRBJ2-7, with D unresolved. The germline V and J ends were trimmed by 4 bases and 6 bases, with 13 bases remaining between them. In germline, CDR1 is MNHNS, CDR2 SASEGT. The CDR3 contains 13 residues. CDR3 region: CASSAVSAGEQYF. The CDR3 DNA reads as TGTGCCAGCAGTGCGGTGTCAGCCGGCGAGCAGTACTTC.

This clonotype was seen ten or more times. This CDR3 reads CASSFAGIGGMNTEAFF. The CDR3 coding sequence is TGTGCCAGCAGTTTCGCCGGGATCGGGGGGATGAACACTGAAGCTTTCTTT. V gene TRBV12-3 or TRBV12-4 combines with J gene TRBJ1-1; perhaps TRBD1 as D (5 bases). CDR3 length: 17 amino acids. The ends were cut back, 3 bases at V and 0 bases at J, with 17 bases in the middle.

This chain joins TRBV7-2 and TRBJ2-7; D is perhaps TRBD1 (5 bases). Looked up from germline, CDR1 is SGHTA and CDR2 is FQGNSA. The CDR3 is 14 amino acids. Trimming removed 3 bases from V and 1 base from J, with 10 bases in between. CDR3 nucleotides: TGTGCCAGCAGCTTGACAGCTGCTTCCTACGAGCAGTACTTC. Amino acids: CASSLTAASYEQYF.

This clonotype occurred a few times. The V and J genes are TRBV6-9 and TRBJ2-2; D remains unclear. V gave up 0 bases and J gave up 6 bases, with 5 bases separating them. The CDR3 covers 13 residues. CDR1 and CDR2 from the germline V gene are MNHGY and SVAAGI. CDR3 nucleotides: TGTGCCAGCAGTTATTCAGCCCCCGGGGAGCTGTTTTTT. Its protein is CASSYSAPGELFF.

V and J are TRBV6-1 and TRBJ1-1, with D perhaps matching TRBD1 (5 bases). The V and J ends lost 6 bases and 9 bases respectively, with 26 bases between them. The CDR3 covers 16 residues. Germline assignment: CDR1 MNHNS and CDR2 SASEGT. CDR3 DNA: TGTGCCAGCAGACGGAGCTGGGGCGCAGGACTCGGGAAAGCTTTCTTT. Translation: CASRRSWGAGLGKAFF.

V usage is TRBV20-1 and J usage is TRBJ1-1; D uncertain. Germline V gene lookup returns CDR1 DFQATT and CDR2 SNEGSKA (reference sequence). The CDR3 is 15 residues long. V lost 2 bases and J 1 base, leaving 14 bases between the germline ends. CDR3 protein: CSARPFEAGNTEAFF. CDR3 nucleotides: TGCAGTGCTAGACCTTTTGAGGCGGGGAACACTGAAGCTTTCTTT.

This clonotype occurred many times. This chain links TRBV19 with TRBJ1-5; D perhaps matches TRBD1 (5 bases). Germline CDR1 reads LNHDA; CDR2 reads SQIVND (reference sequence). V was clipped by 2 bases and J by 5 bases, with 10 bases between them. CDR3 length: 14 amino acids. For the CDR3, the DNA is TGTGCCAGTAGTATAACCTTGGGGGATCAGCCCCAGCATTTT. This sequence encodes CASSITLGDQPQHF.

There are many counts of this clonotype. The rearrangement uses TRBV6-1 and TRBJ1-5; tentatively, D is TRBD1 (6 bases). Between the trimmed V and J ends, which lost 5 bases and 7 bases, there was a span of 15 bases. Germline V lookup: CDR1 MNHNS, CDR2 SASEGT. CDR3 length: 14 residues. The CDR3 reads CASSPGEGGQPQHF. The DNA of the CDR3 is TGTGCCAGCAGTCCAGGAGAGGGGGGGCAGCCCCAGCATTTT.

This clonotype was observed many times. The chain recombines TRBV12-3 or TRBV12-4 with TRBJ1-1; no definite D call. The CDR3 sequence is 14 residues long. Trimming cost V 6 bases and J 0 bases, with 11 bases left between them. The CDR3 loop reads CASSLRTVNTEAFF. Here the CDR3 DNA reads TGTGCCAGCAGCCTAAGGACGGTGAACACTGAAGCTTTCTTT.

This clonotype was detected ten times or more. J is TRBJ1-5 and V is TRBV20-1; D is undetermined. This CDR3 spans 12 amino acids. CDR1 is DFQATT, CDR2 SNEGSKA, per germline (reference sequence). V lost 2 bases and J 6 bases, leaving 8 bases between the germline ends. DNA of the CDR3: TGCAGTGCTAGATGGGCAGGTCAGCCCCAGCATTTT. It codes for CSARWAGQPQHF.

This clonotype was seen many times. The chain links TRBV3-1 to TRBJ2-7; D remains ambiguous. The CDR3 covers 13 residues. CDR1 LGHDT and CDR2 YNNKEL come from the germline V gene (reference sequence). V was clipped by 4 bases and J by 5 bases, with 12 bases between them. The CDR3 loop is CASSRGQNNEQYF. CDR3 nucleotides: TGTGCCAGCAGCCGCGGCCAGAACAACGAGCAGTACTTC.

V usage is TRBV11-3 and J usage is TRBJ2-3; D call uncertain. The length of the CDR3 is 14 residues. CDR1 and CDR2 from the germline V gene are SGHNT and YENEEA. V shed 5 bases and J shed 0 bases, with 9 bases lying between them. CDR3 coding DNA: TGTGCCAGCAGCCCAGTGGCCAGCACAGATACGCAGTATTTT. Translation: CASSPVASTDTQYF.

This clonotype was counted a few times. The chain carries TRBV6-1 and TRBJ1-3; D possibly corresponds to TRBD1 (6 bases). The CDR3 runs 15 residues. The V gene lost 7 bases and the J gene lost 4 bases, with 17 bases spanning the gap. The V gene's germline CDR1 is MNHNS and CDR2 SASEGT. The chain's CDR3 is CASTEGGFGGNTIYF. In nucleotides, the CDR3 is TGTGCCAGCACGGAAGGGGGGTTTGGGGGAAACACCATATATTTT.

At least ten counts were recorded for this clonotype. The rearrangement links TRBV7-2 to TRBJ1-2; 10 bases fit TRBD1. CDR1 and CDR2 from the germline V gene are SGHTA and FQGNSA. The CDR3 runs 15 residues. The V segment lost 5 bases and the J segment 3 bases; nucleotides outside the gene matches: 6. CDR3 nucleotides: TGTGCCAGCAGCCTACGGGACAGGGGACACTATGGCTACACCTTC. Translated: CASSLRDRGHYGYTF.

The rearrangement links TRBV6-1 to TRBJ1-2, with D possibly TRBD1 on 5 matching bases. V shed 1 base and J shed 0 bases, with 18 bases lying between them. Germline CDR1 MNHNS, CDR2 SASEGT. CDR3 length: 18 amino acids. The CDR3 sequence is CASSEGVLRTYSNYGYTF. In DNA, the CDR3 is TGTGCCAGCAGTGAAGGGGTACTAAGGACATACTCTAACTATGGCTACACCTTC.

This clonotype was counted ten times or more. This chain connects TRBV12-3 or TRBV12-4 to TRBJ1-3; 8 bases agree with TRBD1. V shed 3 bases and J 6 bases; nucleotides not matched to a gene: 4. CDR3 size: 14 residues. As DNA, the CDR3 is TGTGCCAGCAGTTTGACAGGGGAGGTAAACACCATATATTTT. This codes for CASSLTGEVNTIYF.